What follows are 2 T cell receptor beta chains derived from one specimen sequenced in a study of T cell responses to AZD1222 COVID-19 vaccine. The data were produced by immunoSEQ multiplex PCR, yet TCRdb's version contains in-frame clones alone and is incomplete. The data hold 95,000 to 100,000 clones, with 84% observed a single time. The material sequenced was peripheral blood, taken 28 days after the second AZD1222 dose. Every receptor here comes from an adult who received the AZD1222 COVID-19 vaccine.

V is TRBV5-6 and J is TRBJ2-7; possible D gene TRBD1, 6 bases. Deletions cut 0 bases from V and 0 bases from J, with 10 bases between. The CDR3 has 15 amino acids. Germline V gene sequence: CDR1 SGHDT, CDR2 YYEEEE. Written as DNA, the CDR3 is TGTGCCAGCAGCTTGGTCGGACAGACCTCCTACGAGCAGTACTTC. Translating it yields CASSLVGQTSYEQYF. Using reference TRBV5-6 and TRBJ2-7 for the parts outside the CDR3, the full variable domain is DAGVTQSPTHLIKTRGQQVTLRCSPKSGHDTVSWYQQALGQGPQFIFQYYEEEERQRGNFPDRFSGHQFPNYSSELNVNALLLGDSALYLCASSLVGQTSYEQYFGPGTRLTVT.

This chain connects TRBV2 to TRBJ2-7, with no clear D. This CDR3 is built from 13 residues. Trimming removed 2 bases from V and 3 bases from J, with 8 bases in between. The V gene's germline CDR1 is SNHLY and CDR2 FYNNEI. CDR3 nucleotide sequence: TGTGCCAGCAGTGAAATAAGAGGCTACGAGCAGTACTTC. It codes for CASSEIRGYEQYF.